This T cell receptor beta chain was found in a study of early stage breast cancer tumors. Each sample had two DNA replicates, around 0.53 ug blood or around 1.6 ug tissue. The protocol was immunoSEQ multiplex PCR, while the TCRdb copy is restricted to in-frame clones and leaves out a portion. The sample has approximately 33,000 clones, approximately 70% seen once. This CDR3 has 13 amino acids. V dropped 1 base and J dropped 10; count of bases not matched to a gene: 2. Looked up from germline, CDR1 is SGHTA and CDR2 is FQGNSA. The chain links TRBV7-2 to TRBJ2-1, with 9 bases fitting TRBD2. The sequenced material came from blood. The clonotype originates from a person aged 40 to 49 with breast cancer. The CDR3 region is CASSLGLAAEQFF. The CDR3 DNA reads as TGTGCCAGCAGCTTAGGACTAGCGGCCGAGCAGTTCTTC.